The 28 T cell receptor beta chains below were found in one sample sequenced in a study of blood T cell repertoires in COVID-19. Data came from immunoSEQ multiplex PCR; TCRdb stores just in-frame clones and leaves some out. In the table there are 200,000 to 300,000 clones, about four fifths of which are singletons. The specimen was PBMCs or T cells enriched from blood (not recorded which). The receptor set was obtained from a middle-aged woman who had been exposed to COVID-19.

The CDR3 spells CASSLGTADNTGELFF. CDR3 DNA sequence: TGTGCCAGCAGCTTAGGGACAGCCGATAACACCGGGGAGCTGTTTTTT. The chain links TRBV7-3 to TRBJ2-2, with TRBD1 identical over 7 bases. The J segment lost 2 bases and the V segment lost 2 bases, leaving 5 bases of the junction unmatched. Germline V gene data show CDR1 as SGHTA and CDR2 as FQGTGA. The CDR3 spans 16 residues.

The chain recombines TRBV6-8 with TRBJ1-4; 10 nucleotides align to TRBD1. Per germline, CDR1 MNHGY and CDR2 SAAAGT. Trimming cost V 8 bases and J 6 bases; bases outside gene matches: 12. This CDR3 has 16 amino acids. The DNA of the CDR3 is TGTGCCAGCGGGAATCGACAGGGGGCTTGGGATGAAAAACTGTTTTTT. Translation: CASGNRQGAWDEKLFF.

The chain links TRBV7-2 to TRBJ2-7; D not resolved. V lost 3 bases to trimming and J lost 6 bases, with 18 bases between them. CDR3 length: 15 amino acids. Per germline, CDR1 SGHTA and CDR2 FQGNSA. The CDR3, as DNA: TGTGCCAGCAGCTTCACCCCCGAGGCGATCGGCGAGCAGTACTTC. Amino acid sequence: CASSFTPEAIGEQYF.

The chain carries TRBV10-3 and TRBJ2-7; TRBD1 is a possible D gene (7 bases). Germline loops: CDR1 ENHRY, CDR2 SYGVKD. The CDR3 runs 12 residues. Trimming pared 8 bases from V and 5 bases from J, leaving 13 bases between. The CDR3, as DNA: TGTGCCATCTCGGCCAGGGGGGACGAGCAGTACTTC. It codes for CAISARGDEQYF.

V is TRBV4-1 and J is TRBJ1-3; 7 bases fit TRBD1. The germline V gene encodes CDR1 MGHRA and CDR2 YSYEKL. Losses at the gene ends were 2 bases for V and 4 bases for J; bases not matched to a gene: 8. This CDR3 comprises 16 residues. CDR3 sequence (DNA): TGCGCCAGCAGCCAACCGACAGGGCAGCCCGGAAACACCATATATTTT. Its protein product is CASSQPTGQPGNTIYF.

The rearrangement links TRBV27 to TRBJ2-7; the D gene is possibly TRBD2 (6 bases). This CDR3 comprises 14 residues. V lost 5 bases and J lost 6, with 17 bases in between. Germline lookup yields CDR1 MNHEY and CDR2 SMNVEV (reference sequence). The CDR3 here is CASSQNPREFEQYF. The DNA of the CDR3 is TGTGCCAGCAGTCAAAACCCTCGGGAGTTCGAGCAGTACTTC.

CDR3 DNA sequence: TGTGCCAGCAGCTCGGGACTACTCACAGATACGCAGTATTTT. Translated: CASSSGLLTDTQYF. The chain links TRBV5-4 to TRBJ2-3; TRBD2 matches 7 bases. CDR1 and CDR2 (germline): SGHNT, YYREEE (reference sequence). The CDR3 is 14 amino acids. After removal of 3 bases from V and 2 bases from J, the junction contained 3 bases not matched to a gene.

The rearrangement joins TRBV7-6 to TRBJ2-7; D gene unclear. The V end lost 5 bases, the J end lost 6 bases, and 14 bases lay between the germline ends. The CDR3 sequence is 13 residues long. Germline CDR1 SGHVS, CDR2 FNYEAQ. CDR3 coding DNA: TGTGCCAGCAGCCGCGGAACCGTAAGCGAGCAGTACTTC. This codes for CASSRGTVSEQYF.

The rearrangement joins TRBV7-2 to TRBJ2-7; D is uncertain. The ends were cut back, 1 base at V and 0 bases at J, with 10 bases in the middle. There are 15 residues in the CDR3. CDR1 is SGHTA, CDR2 FQGNSA, per germline. The CDR3 protein is CASSLDIWSSYEQYF. CDR3 nucleotide sequence: TGTGCCAGCAGCTTAGATATATGGAGCTCCTACGAGCAGTACTTC.

This sequence joins TRBV4-1 and TRBJ1-4; TRBD1 aligns across 8 bases. The CDR3 loop spans 18 amino acids. The V segment lost 0 bases and the J segment 7 bases; nucleotides outside the gene matches: 13. Looked up from germline, CDR1 is MGHRA and CDR2 is YSYEKL. The CDR3 DNA reads as TGCGCCAGCAGCCAAGACCGGTCGGTCGACAGGGGCGTTGAAAAACTGTTTTTT. It specifies CASSQDRSVDRGVEKLFF.

The V gene is TRBV9, the J gene TRBJ1-5; D not resolved. This CDR3 has 14 residues. Per the germline V gene, CDR1 is SGDLS and CDR2 is YYNGEE. V lost 1 base and J lost 0, with 5 bases in between. The CDR3 sequence is CASSVSSSNQPQHF. CDR3 coding DNA: TGTGCCAGCAGCGTATCTTCTAGCAATCAGCCCCAGCATTTT.

The chain is built from TRBV5-6 and TRBJ2-7; 11 positions agree with TRBD1. Trimming at V came to 4 bases and at J to 4 bases, leaving 7 bases not matched to a gene. The CDR3 spans 15 residues. From germline, CDR1 is SGHDT and CDR2 YYEEEE. The CDR3 sequence: CASSGTGTGGYEQYF. The CDR3 nucleotides read TGTGCCAGCAGCGGAACCGGGACAGGGGGATACGAGCAGTACTTC.

This sequence joins TRBV29-1 and TRBJ2-7; 9 bases map to TRBD1. With 7 bases clipped from V and 4 bases from J, the junction kept 5 bases outside the gene matches. Germline lookup yields CDR1 SQVTM and CDR2 ANQGSEA. The CDR3 totals 12 residues. CDR3 sequence reads: CSATGQGYEQYF. Written as DNA, the CDR3 is TGCAGCGCCACCGGACAGGGGTACGAGCAGTACTTC.

CDR3 protein: CAIRGGVGYGYTF. The CDR3 region has the DNA TGTGCCATCAGAGGGGGCGTCGGGTATGGCTACACCTTC. The chain combines TRBV10-3 with TRBJ1-2; TRBD1 matches 7 bases. Germline trimming cut 6 bases from V and 5 bases from J; bases unmatched to any gene: 6. Germline V gene data show CDR1 as ENHRY and CDR2 as SYGVKD. This CDR3 is built from 13 residues.

The V call is TRBV5-1, the J call TRBJ2-1; TRBD1 might be the D (6 bases). V lost 3 bases to trimming and J lost 0 bases, with 10 bases between them. This CDR3 is built from 15 residues. Looked up from germline, CDR1 is SGHRS and CDR2 is YFSETQ. For the CDR3, the DNA is TGCGCCAGCAGCTCCGGGACACGCTCCTACAATGAGCAGTTCTTC. As protein: CASSSGTRSYNEQFF.

This chain connects TRBV11-2 to TRBJ2-3, with D perhaps matching TRBD2 (6 bases). V was trimmed by 5 bases and J by 6 bases, leaving 15 bases between them. Germline CDR1 SGHAT, CDR2 FQNNGV. This CDR3 is 14 amino acids long. Written as DNA, the CDR3 is TGTGCCAGCAGCCCAACGGGGGAGAGGGATACGCAGTATTTT. Translated: CASSPTGERDTQYF.

The chain links TRBV29-1 to TRBJ2-3; a weak D match, TRBD1 (6 bases). From germline, CDR1 is SQVTM and CDR2 ANQGSEA. The V and J ends lost 3 bases and 8 bases respectively, with 15 bases between them. The CDR3 has 13 residues. The CDR3 nucleotides read TGCAGCGTTGATAGGAACAGGGAAGGTACGCAGTATTTT. Residues: CSVDRNREGTQYF.

The chain recombines TRBV5-4 with TRBJ2-5; maybe TRBD1 (6 bases). The germline V and J ends were trimmed by 3 bases and 5 bases, with 17 bases remaining between them. Germline CDR1 is SGHNT and CDR2 is YYREEE (reference sequence). There are 15 residues in the CDR3. CDR3 sequence (DNA): TGTGCCAGCAGCTGGACAAACAGGGAAAAGGAGACCCAGTACTTC. Its protein product is CASSWTNREKETQYF.

This chain joins TRBV3-1 (or the pseudogene TRBV3-2) and TRBJ1-5; no clear D. In germline, CDR1 is LGHDT, CDR2 YNNKEL (reference sequence). V lost 2 bases, J lost 9 bases, and 17 bases lay in between. This CDR3 has 15 residues. The CDR3 region has the DNA TGTGCCAGCAGCCAAAATAGTAGACCCGAGCGGCCCCAGCATTTT. As protein: CASSQNSRPERPQHF.

The chain carries TRBV15 and TRBJ1-1; the match to TRBD1 covers 7 bases. This CDR3 has 15 residues. With V trimmed by 0 bases and J by 5 bases, 6 bases remained unmatched. Germline CDR1 reads LNHNV; CDR2 reads YYDKDF (reference sequence). CDR3 sequence reads: CATSREGRGNTEAFF. Here the CDR3 DNA reads TGTGCCACCAGCAGAGAGGGCAGGGGGAATACTGAAGCTTTCTTT.

The chain employs TRBV6-5 and TRBJ2-7; no clear D gene. Trimming left V 3 bases short and J 6 bases short, with 6 bases between. The CDR3 length is 11 residues. CDR1 and CDR2 (germline): MNHEY, SVGAGI. The CDR3 region has the DNA TGTGCCAGCAGTTATAACGGCGAGCAGTACTTC. Translation: CASSYNGEQYF.

This clone was seen many times. At the DNA level, this CDR3 is encoded by other sequences in the same sample as well. This rearrangement joins TRBV5-1 to TRBJ2-7; D unresolved. V lost 1 base and J lost 1, with 6 bases in between. The CDR3 is 13 residues long. Germline CDR1 reads SGHRS; CDR2 reads YFSETQ. The DNA for the CDR3 is TGCGCCAGCAGCTTGCAGGATTCCTACGAGCAGTACTTC. Amino acid sequence: CASSLQDSYEQYF. The entire variable domain, with the rest obtained from reference TRBV5-1 and TRBJ2-7, is as follows: KAGVTQTPRYLIKTRGQQVTLSCSPISGHRSVSWYQQTPGQGLQFLFEYFSETQRNKGNFPGRFSGRQFSNSRSEMNVSTLELGDSALYLCASSLQDSYEQYFGPGTRLTVT.

The chain uses TRBV2 and TRBJ1-2, with 8 bases fitting TRBD1. The ends lost 7 bases at V and 2 bases at J; junction bases unmatched: 3. CDR3 length: 13 residues. Germline V gene lookup returns CDR1 SNHLY and CDR2 FYNNEI. The CDR3 spells CASTGQGNYGYTF. The CDR3 bases are TGTGCCAGCACTGGACAGGGAAACTATGGCTACACCTTC.

The chain carries TRBV11-2 and TRBJ1-1; TRBD1 aligns across 7 bases. The CDR3 extends over 16 amino acids. The germline V gene has CDR1 SGHAT and CDR2 FQNNGV. Trimming removed 0 bases from V and 0 bases from J; junction bases left unmatched: 4. This CDR3 reads CASSLDTGAMNTEAFF. The CDR3 nucleotides read TGTGCCAGCAGCTTAGATACAGGGGCCATGAACACTGAAGCTTTCTTT.

V and J are TRBV12-3 or TRBV12-4 and TRBJ1-6; D remains unclear. The CDR3 totals 13 residues. Trimming shortened V by 3 bases and J by 7 bases, and 7 bases separated the two germline ends. CDR3 DNA: TGTGCCAGCAGTTTTGCCGAGAATTCACCCCTCCACTTT. It encodes CASSFAENSPLHF.

This rearrangement joins TRBV7-2 to TRBJ1-1; the D gene is possibly TRBD1 (5 bases). Deletions cut 1 base from V and 4 bases from J, with 10 bases between. The CDR3 runs 14 residues. Germline loops: CDR1 SGHTA, CDR2 FQGNSA. CDR3 region: CASSLEGLITEAFF. CDR3 bases: TGTGCCAGCAGCTTAGAGGGGCTGATCACTGAAGCTTTCTTT. The full variable domain, completed using reference TRBV7-2 and TRBJ1-1, is GAGVSQSPSNKVTEKGKDVELRCDPISGHTALYWYRQSLGQGLEFLIYFQGNSAPDKSGLPSDRFSAERTGGSVSTLTIQRTQQEDSAVYLCASSLEGLITEAFFGQGTRLTVV.

This clone was found once. This chain uses TRBV3-1 (or the pseudogene TRBV3-2) with TRBJ2-5; 9 nucleotides match TRBD1. The V segment lost 3 bases and the J segment 4 bases; nucleotides outside the gene matches: 3. The CDR3 is made up of 14 amino acids. Per germline, CDR1 LGHDT and CDR2 YNNKEL (reference sequence). The CDR3 region has the DNA TGTGCCAGCAGCCAGGGACAGGGCGGAGAGACCCAGTACTTC. It translates to CASSQGQGGETQYF.

The chain couples TRBV19 to TRBJ2-3; the D is unclear. The ends were cut back, 1 base at V and 4 bases at J, with 12 bases in the middle. Germline values: CDR1 LNHDA, CDR2 SQIVND (reference sequence). The CDR3 totals 15 residues. The CDR3 region is CASSIGYSSADTQYF. The CDR3 DNA is TGTGCCAGTAGTATAGGGTATAGCTCGGCAGATACGCAGTATTTT.